This T cell receptor (beta chain) was profiled in a study of radiation and T cells in renal cell carcinoma. Time point given: blood 4 weeks post-SBRT, at nephrectomy. Treatment described: 15 Gy SBRT to primary tumor, nephrectomy 4 weeks later. Germline CDR1 and CDR2: MDHEN and SYDVKM. The CDR3 consists of 14 residues. Between the trimmed V and J ends, which lost 5 bases and 6 bases, there was a span of 13 bases. Method: immunoSEQ multiplex PCR; TCRdb's copy keeps in-frame clones and lacks some. The sample has about 78,000 clones, roughly 87% seen once; the top ten hold roughly 6%. The TCR was taken from a woman in her seventies with renal cell carcinoma. The sample here was blood, taken from a patient whose treatment included radiotherapy and nephrectomy. This chain joins TRBV28 and TRBJ1-4, with D hard to call. The CDR3 region has the DNA TGTGCCAGCAGTCAGACATCCGTGCATGAAAAACTGTTTTTT. Translating it yields CASSQTSVHEKLFF.